The sequence of this T cell receptor beta chain was determined in a study of graft-versus-host responses after intestinal transplantation. V lost 3 bases, J lost 2 bases, and 10 bases lay in between. Germline CDR1 is ENHRY and CDR2 is SYGVKD. The CDR3 spans 14 residues. This clone has a single count. Generated by immunoSEQ multiplex PCR, the TCRdb table keeps only in-frame clones and is missing some. This table holds some 77,000 clones, approximately 92% found once. Sequencing used PBMCs, obtained 98 days after intestinal transplantation. The sequence was collected from a human patient who received an intestinal transplant, so some T cells may come from the graft donor. The chain combines TRBV10-3 with TRBJ2-5; unclear D gene. The CDR3 nucleotides are TGTGCCATCAGTGACGAGGACGGGCAAGAGACCCAGTACTTC. It translates to CAISDEDGQETQYF.